This TCR beta chain derives from a study of T cells in Graves' hyperthyroidism and ophthalmopathy. Using RNA transcripts as the source, TCR beta CDR3 regions were amplified. With the HTBI primer set, the TCR CDR3 went through a first round of RT-PCR. Via MiXCR, TCRdb re-called the multiplex PCR reads, giving one row per CDR3 protein. The sample lists some 360,000 distinct CDR3 sequences, approximately 15% seen once, with about 11% in the top ten. The length of the CDR3 is 15 residues. The V and J ends lost 7 bases and 5 bases respectively, with 16 bases between them. Germline CDR1 reads KGHDR; CDR2 reads SFDVKD.

This sequence joins TRBV24-1 and TRBJ2-2; tentative D call: TRBD1 (6 bases). This clonotype was sampled from a woman aged 60 to 75 with Graves' hyperthyroidism. Sequences were obtained from blood. The CDR3: CATRASGARTGELFF. CDR3 sequence (DNA): TGTGCCACCAGGGCTTCAGGGGCGCGAACCGGGGAGCTGTTTTTT.